The entry below gives a single T cell receptor (beta chain) sequence along with its context. Its cognate antigen is unknown. These data are taken from a study of cytomegalovirus exposure and HLA in healthy donors. General study results and limits: Later on, a genetic analysis was performed. It linked a missense variant in DCLRE1C with V- and J-gene trimming of TCR beta. In a later analysis, DRB1 alleles had the most associated TCRs; HLA-C alleles the fewest.

Primers included in the PCR were 60 Vbeta and 13 Jbeta primers. Per the authors' pipeline: In a later analysis, of 80 million to 90 million unique beta chains, roughly 10 million appeared in at least two donors. The repertoire was sequenced with immunoSEQ multiplex PCR; TCRdb's copy has only in-frame clones and lacks some. Clonal size and the V and J genes are those of that table, whereas D and trimming came from the DNA. The top ten hold 6.3% of the sample, which has 150,000 to 200,000 clones, more than 70% seen once. Sequenced input: PBMCs. The TCR was taken from a male donor in good health and CMV-seropositive.

The DNA for the CDR3 is TGTGCCAGCAGCTTAGCGGAAATAGCCGTCTCTGGAAACACCATATATTTT. Its translation is CASSLAEIAVSGNTIYF. The genes are TRBV7-8 and TRBJ1-3; D is ambiguous. This CDR3 has 17 amino acids. The V end lost 0 bases, the J end lost 0 bases, and 12 bases lay between the germline ends. CDR1 SGHVS and CDR2 FQNEAQ come from the germline V gene.